This is a list of T cell receptor beta chains from one sample in a study of T cells in Graves' hyperthyroidism and ophthalmopathy. TCRdb reprocessed the multiplex PCR reads via MiXCR and lists one record per CDR3 protein. Seen here are hundreds of thousands of distinct CDR3 sequences, around 15% observed once, and the top ten hold approximately 3.9%. The specimen sequenced was blood. These receptors all stem from a woman aged 25 to 39 with Graves' hyperthyroidism. Both conserved end residues are part of each CDR3. The D gene is left open where the match is weak. A row's size may be missing; if present it is once, few, many or a size class.

V	J	size	D	DNA	CDR3
TRBV5-1	TRBJ2-3	few	NA	TGCGCCAGCAGCTACCAAGGGGATACGCAGTATTTT	CASSYQGDTQYF
TRBV12-3/TRBV12-4	TRBJ1-1	NA	TRBD1	TGTGCCAGCAGTAGATCGACAGGGGAAGCGAGTGAAGCTTTCTTT	CASSRSTGEASEAFF
TRBV24-1	TRBJ2-7	many	TRBD1	TGTGCCACCAGTGATCCGTTACAGGGGCGCGAGCAGTACTTC	CATSDPLQGREQYF
TRBV20-1	TRBJ2-3	many	NA	TGCAGTGGGCTTCGGAGGGACAAAAGCACAGATACGCAGTATTTT	CSGLRRDKSTDTQYF
TRBV6-5	TRBJ2-1	NA	NA	TGTGCCAGCAGTTTAGCCGGGACCCAAGAGCAGTTCTTC	CASSLAGTQEQFF
TRBV20-1	TRBJ2-3	few	NA	TGCAGTGCTAGGGGGGCAAGGACGGGCGGTACGCAGTATTTT	CSARGARTGGTQYF
TRBV27	TRBJ2-3	few	TRBD1	TGTGCCAGCAGTCCAATCTCAGGGACAGGGACAGATACGCAGTATTTT	CASSPISGTGTDTQYF
TRBV10-3	TRBJ2-1	many	NA	TGTGCCATCAGTGAGTCCCTAGCAGGAGAGCAGTTCTTC	CAISESLAGEQFF
TRBV20-1	TRBJ2-1	many	TRBD2	TGCAGTGCTAGAGATGTACGGCGGGAGGGAATTGATGAGCAGTTCTTC	CSARDVRREGIDEQFF
TRBV5-5	TRBJ1-5	few	NA	TGTGCCAGCAGCTTGAGTACCCCAAATCAGCTCCAGCATTTT	CASSLSTPNQLQHF
TRBV12-3/TRBV12-4	TRBJ1-4	NA	TRBD1	TGTGCCAGCAGCTTACGGGACAGGACTAATGAAAAACTGTTTTTT	CASSLRDRTNEKLFF
TRBV7-8	TRBJ1-5	many	NA	TGTGCCAGCAGCCGAGCGGGGGCAGGGCAGCCCCAGCATTTT	CASSRAGAGQPQHF
TRBV5-1	TRBJ2-3	many	NA	TGCGCCAGCAGCTTTAAGGAGAGGTTTTCTGCAGATACGCAGTATTTT	CASSFKERFSADTQYF
TRBV28	TRBJ2-7	many	TRBD2	TGTGCCAGCAGTTGGGGACTAGCGGTTTACGAGCAGTACTTC	CASSWGLAVYEQYF
TRBV30	TRBJ1-6	many	TRBD1	TGTGCCTGGAGTGTGGGGACTGGACAGGGCGTTGGGTCACCCCTCCACTTT	CAWSVGTGQGVGSPLHF
TRBV11-1	TRBJ2-3	many	NA	TGTGCCAGCAGCTTACAGGGGCTTGGAGATACGCAGTATTTT	CASSLQGLGDTQYF
TRBV15	TRBJ1-6	NA	NA	TGTGCCACCAGCAGAGACTATAATTCACCCCTCCACTTT	CATSRDYNSPLHF